Given below is one T cell receptor (beta chain) in context. Its antigen remains unknown. The data were produced by immunoSEQ multiplex PCR, yet TCRdb's version contains in-frame clones alone and is incomplete. The data contain 4,500 to 5,000 clones, around 85% of them singletons. This entry belongs to a study of T cells in pancreatic ductal adenocarcinoma. General observations from the study: Compared with tumor, blood showed more total productive templates and 6.5 to 10-fold more clonotypes.

The selected patients with pancreatic ductal adenocarcinoma had surgery but no neoadjuvant therapy. Trimming at V came to 4 bases and at J to 0 bases, leaving 3 bases not matched to a gene. CDR1 and CDR2 from the germline V gene are LNHDA and SQIVND (reference sequence). The CDR3 consists of 15 residues. The receptor was derived from a human donor with pancreatic ductal adenocarcinoma. The donor label of this sample is uncertain. The chain recombines TRBV19 with TRBJ1-1; 9 bases agree with TRBD1. Sequenced material: pancreatic tumor tissue. The CDR3 DNA reads TGTGCCAGTAGTAAGACAGGGGGTATGAACACTGAAGCTTTCTTT. The encoded protein is CASSKTGGMNTEAFF. The full variable domain, in which reference TRBV19 and TRBJ1-1 provide the parts outside the CDR3, is DGGITQSPKYLFRKEGQNVTLSCEQNLNHDAMYWYRQDPGQGLRLIYYSQIVNDFQKGDIAEGYSVSREKKESFPLTVTSAQKNPTAFYLCASSKTGGMNTEAFFGQGTRLTVV.